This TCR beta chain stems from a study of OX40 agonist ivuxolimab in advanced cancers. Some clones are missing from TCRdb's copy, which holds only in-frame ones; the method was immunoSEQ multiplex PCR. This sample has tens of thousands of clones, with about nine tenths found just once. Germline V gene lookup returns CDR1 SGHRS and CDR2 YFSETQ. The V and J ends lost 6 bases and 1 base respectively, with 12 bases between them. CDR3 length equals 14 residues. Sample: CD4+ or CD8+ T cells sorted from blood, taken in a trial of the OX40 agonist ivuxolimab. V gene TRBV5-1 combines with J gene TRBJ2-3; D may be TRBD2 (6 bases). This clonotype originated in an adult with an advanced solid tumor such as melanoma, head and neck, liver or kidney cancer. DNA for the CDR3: TGCGCCAGCACTCTCTCGGGGGGCACAGATACGCAGTATTTT. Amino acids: CASTLSGGTDTQYF.